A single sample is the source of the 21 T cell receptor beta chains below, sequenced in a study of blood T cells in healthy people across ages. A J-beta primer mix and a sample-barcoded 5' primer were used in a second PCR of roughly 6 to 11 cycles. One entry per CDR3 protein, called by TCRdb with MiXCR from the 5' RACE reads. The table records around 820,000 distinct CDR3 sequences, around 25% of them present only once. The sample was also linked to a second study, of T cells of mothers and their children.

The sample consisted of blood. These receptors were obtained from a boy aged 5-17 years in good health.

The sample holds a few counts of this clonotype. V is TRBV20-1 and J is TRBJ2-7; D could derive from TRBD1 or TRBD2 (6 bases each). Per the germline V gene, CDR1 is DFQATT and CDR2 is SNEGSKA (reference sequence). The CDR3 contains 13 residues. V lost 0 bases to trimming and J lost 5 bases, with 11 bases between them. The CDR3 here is CSARDGGPHEQYF. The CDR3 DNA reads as TGCAGTGCTAGAGATGGGGGGCCGCACGAGCAGTACTTC.

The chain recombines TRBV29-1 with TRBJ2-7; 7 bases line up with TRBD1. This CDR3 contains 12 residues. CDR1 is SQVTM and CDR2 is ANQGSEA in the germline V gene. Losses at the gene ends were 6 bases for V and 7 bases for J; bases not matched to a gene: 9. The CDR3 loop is CSVSGTVQEQYF. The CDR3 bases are TGCAGCGTCTCCGGGACAGTGCAAGAGCAGTACTTC.

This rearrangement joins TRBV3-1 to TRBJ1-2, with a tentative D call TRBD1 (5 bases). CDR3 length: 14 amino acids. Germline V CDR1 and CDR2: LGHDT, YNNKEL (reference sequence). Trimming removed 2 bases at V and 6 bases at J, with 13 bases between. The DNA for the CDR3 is TGTGCCAGCAGCCAACGGGCACTAGGGGATGGCTACACCTTC. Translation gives CASSQRALGDGYTF.

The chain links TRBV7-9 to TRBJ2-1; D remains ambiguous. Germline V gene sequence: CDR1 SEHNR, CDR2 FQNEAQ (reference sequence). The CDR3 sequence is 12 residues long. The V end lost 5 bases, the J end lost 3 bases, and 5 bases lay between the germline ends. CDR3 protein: CASSTFYNEQFF. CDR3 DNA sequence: TGTGCCAGCAGCACCTTCTACAATGAGCAGTTCTTC.

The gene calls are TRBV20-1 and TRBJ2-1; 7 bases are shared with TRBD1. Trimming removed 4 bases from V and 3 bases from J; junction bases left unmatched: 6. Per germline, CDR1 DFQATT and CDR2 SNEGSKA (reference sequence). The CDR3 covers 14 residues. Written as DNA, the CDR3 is TGCAGTGCTATAGGGGGCGGATACTACAATGAGCAGTTCTTC. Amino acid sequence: CSAIGGGYYNEQFF.

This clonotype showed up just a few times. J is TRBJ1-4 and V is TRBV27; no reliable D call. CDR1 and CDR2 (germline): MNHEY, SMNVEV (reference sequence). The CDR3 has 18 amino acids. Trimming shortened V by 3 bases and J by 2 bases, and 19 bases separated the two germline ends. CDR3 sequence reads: CASSFITPPVGTNEKLFF. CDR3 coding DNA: TGTGCCAGCAGTTTCATCACACCCCCGGTGGGCACTAATGAAAAACTGTTTTTT.

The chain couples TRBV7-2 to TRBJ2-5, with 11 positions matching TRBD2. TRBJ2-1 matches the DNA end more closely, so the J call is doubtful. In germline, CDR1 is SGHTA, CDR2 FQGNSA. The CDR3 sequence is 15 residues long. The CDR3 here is CASSLGLAEPNEQFF. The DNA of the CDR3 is TGTGCCAGCAGCTTGGGACTAGCGGAACCCAATGAGCAGTTCTTC.

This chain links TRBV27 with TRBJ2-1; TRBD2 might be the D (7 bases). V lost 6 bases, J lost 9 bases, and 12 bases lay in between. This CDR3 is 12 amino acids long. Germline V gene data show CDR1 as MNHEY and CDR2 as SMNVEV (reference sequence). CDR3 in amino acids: CASRVGGAEQFF. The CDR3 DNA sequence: TGTGCCAGCAGGGTGGGGGGGGCTGAGCAGTTCTTC.

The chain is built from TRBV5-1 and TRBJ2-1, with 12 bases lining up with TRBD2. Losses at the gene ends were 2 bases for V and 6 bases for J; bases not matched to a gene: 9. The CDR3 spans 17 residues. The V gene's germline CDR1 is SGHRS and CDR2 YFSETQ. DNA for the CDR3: TGCGCCAGCAGCTTACTAGCGGGGGGCTCCCTTGGCAATGAGCAGTTCTTC. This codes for CASSLLAGGSLGNEQFF.

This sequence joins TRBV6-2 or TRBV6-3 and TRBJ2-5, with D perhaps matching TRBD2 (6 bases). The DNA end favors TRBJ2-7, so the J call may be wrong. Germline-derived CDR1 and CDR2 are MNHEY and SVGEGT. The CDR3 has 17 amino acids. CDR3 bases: TGTGCCAGCAGGAACCGGGCCTTAGTGGGAGGCTCCTACGAGCAGTACTTC. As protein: CASRNRALVGGSYEQYF.

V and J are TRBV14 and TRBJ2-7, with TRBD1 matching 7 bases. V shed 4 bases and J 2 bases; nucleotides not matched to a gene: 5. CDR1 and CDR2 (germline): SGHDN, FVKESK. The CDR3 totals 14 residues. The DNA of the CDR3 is TGTGCCAGCAGCCGCCAACAGGGGCCCTACGAGCAGTACTTC. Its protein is CASSRQQGPYEQYF.

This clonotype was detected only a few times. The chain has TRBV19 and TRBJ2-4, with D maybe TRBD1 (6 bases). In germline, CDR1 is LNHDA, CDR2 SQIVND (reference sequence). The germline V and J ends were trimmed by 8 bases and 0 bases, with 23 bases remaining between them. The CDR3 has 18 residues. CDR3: CASSQDEIQGLAKNIQYF. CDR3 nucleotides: TGTGCCAGTTCTCAAGACGAAATACAGGGATTAGCCAAAAACATTCAGTACTTC.

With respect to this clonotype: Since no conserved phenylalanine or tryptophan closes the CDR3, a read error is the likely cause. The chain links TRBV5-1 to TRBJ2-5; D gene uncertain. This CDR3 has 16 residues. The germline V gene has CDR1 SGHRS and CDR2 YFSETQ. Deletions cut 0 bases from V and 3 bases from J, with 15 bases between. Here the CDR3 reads CASSLGDLRFKETQYL. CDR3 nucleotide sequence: TGCGCCAGCAGCTTGGGAGATCTTCGGTTTAAAGAGACCCAGTACCTC.

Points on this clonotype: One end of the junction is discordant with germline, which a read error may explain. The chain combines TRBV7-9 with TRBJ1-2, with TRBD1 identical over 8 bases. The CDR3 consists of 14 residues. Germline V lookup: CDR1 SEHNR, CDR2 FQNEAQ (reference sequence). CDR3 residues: CASSLGQGHYGYAF. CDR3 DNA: TGTGCCAGCAGCCTAGGACAGGGACACTATGGCTACGCCTTC.

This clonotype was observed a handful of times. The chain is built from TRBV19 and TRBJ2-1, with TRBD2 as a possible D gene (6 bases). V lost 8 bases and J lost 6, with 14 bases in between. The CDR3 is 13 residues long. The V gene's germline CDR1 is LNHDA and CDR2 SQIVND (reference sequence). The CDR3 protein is CASGGISLNEQFF. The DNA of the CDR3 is TGTGCCAGTGGCGGGATAAGTCTCAATGAGCAGTTCTTC.

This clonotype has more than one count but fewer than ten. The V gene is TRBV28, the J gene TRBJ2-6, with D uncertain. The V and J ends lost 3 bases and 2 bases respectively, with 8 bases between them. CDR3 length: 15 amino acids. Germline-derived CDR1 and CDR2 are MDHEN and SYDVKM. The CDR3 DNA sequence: TGTGCCAGCAGTTTGGTGACACCTGGGGCCAACGTCCTGACTTTC. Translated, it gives CASSLVTPGANVLTF. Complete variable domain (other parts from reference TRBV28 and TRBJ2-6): DVKVTQSSRYLVKRTGEKVFLECVQDMDHENMFWYRQDPGLGLRLIYFSYDVKMKEKGDIPEGYSVSREKKERFSLILESASTNQTSMYLCASSLVTPGANVLTFGAGSRLTVL.

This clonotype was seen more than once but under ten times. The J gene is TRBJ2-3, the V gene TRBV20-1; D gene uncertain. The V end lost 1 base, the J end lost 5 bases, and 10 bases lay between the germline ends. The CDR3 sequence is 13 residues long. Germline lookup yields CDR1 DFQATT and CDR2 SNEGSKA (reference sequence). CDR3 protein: CSARVGRGDTQYF. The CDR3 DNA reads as TGCAGTGCTAGAGTGGGCCGAGGAGATACGCAGTATTTT.

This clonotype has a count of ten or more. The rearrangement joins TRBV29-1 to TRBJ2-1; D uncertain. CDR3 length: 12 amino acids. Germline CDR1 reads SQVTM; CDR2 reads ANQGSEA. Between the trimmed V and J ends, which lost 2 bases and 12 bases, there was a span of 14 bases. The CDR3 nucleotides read TGCAGCGTTGAACTGTCCCGGATCGGGCAGTTCTTC. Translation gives CSVELSRIGQFF.

CDR3: CASSGTSGTGELFF. CDR3 coding DNA: TGCGCCAGCAGCGGGACTAGCGGCACCGGGGAGCTGTTTTTT. This chain connects TRBV5-1 to TRBJ2-2; 11 bases are shared with TRBD2. In germline, CDR1 is SGHRS, CDR2 YFSETQ. V was pared by 4 bases and J by 4 bases, with 0 bases of the junction left unmatched. The length of the CDR3 is 14 residues.

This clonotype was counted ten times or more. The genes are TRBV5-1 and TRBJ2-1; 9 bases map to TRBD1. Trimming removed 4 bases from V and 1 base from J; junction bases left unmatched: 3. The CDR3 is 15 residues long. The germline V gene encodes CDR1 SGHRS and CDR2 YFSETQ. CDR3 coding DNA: TGCGCCAGCAGCCTGGGGACAGGGTCCTACAATGAGCAGTTCTTC. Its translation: CASSLGTGSYNEQFF.

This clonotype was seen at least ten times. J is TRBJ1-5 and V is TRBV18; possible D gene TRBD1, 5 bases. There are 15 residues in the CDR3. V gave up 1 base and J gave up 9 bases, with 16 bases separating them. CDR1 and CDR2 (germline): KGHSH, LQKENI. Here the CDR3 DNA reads TGTGCCAGCTCACCACGGGACGGCTTAAAAGGGCCCCAGCATTTT. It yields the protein CASSPRDGLKGPQHF.